These 6 T cell receptor beta chains were all obtained from the same sample, sequenced in a study of T cell responses to AZD1222 COVID-19 vaccine. Measured with immunoSEQ multiplex PCR; TCRdb has only the in-frame clones, and not every one. The sample has more than 75,000 clones; roughly nine tenths are singletons. Here the sequenced sample was peripheral blood, taken on day 0 of AZD1222 vaccination. These receptors were obtained from an adult in good health.

The chain carries TRBV3-1 (or the pseudogene TRBV3-2) and TRBJ1-2; the match to TRBD1 covers 10 bases. The CDR3 spans 14 residues. CDR1 is LGHDT, CDR2 YNNKEL, per germline (reference sequence). The V segment lost 5 bases and the J segment 4 bases; nucleotides outside the gene matches: 4. Here the CDR3 DNA reads TGTGCCAGCAGCAAGACAGGGGGCGCCTATGGCTACACCTTC. Encoded protein: CASSKTGGAYGYTF.

This sequence joins TRBV21-1 and TRBJ2-1. TRBV21-1 has pseudogene status. This CDR3 is 12 amino acids long. This chain's CDR3 is CASVRSNNEQFF. DNA of the CDR3: TGTGCCAGCGTCAGGAGCAACAATGAGCAGTTCTTC.

The V and J genes are TRBV10-3 and TRBJ1-2; 10 bases line up with TRBD1. CDR3 size: 17 residues. Unmatched junction bases numbered 7, after V lost 0 bases and J lost 3 bases. The V gene's germline CDR1 is ENHRY and CDR2 SYGVKD. The DNA for the CDR3 is TGTGCCATCAGTGAGTCTGAGGACAGGGGGTCGGACTATGGCTACACCTTC. Protein sequence: CAISESEDRGSDYGYTF.

The sample holds one count of this clone. V is TRBV6-1 and J is TRBJ1-5, with 11 bases lining up with TRBD1. J was trimmed by 4 bases and V by 4 bases; bases with no gene match: 6. The CDR3 is 16 residues long. Germline lookup yields CDR1 MNHNS and CDR2 SASEGT. Written as DNA, the CDR3 is TGTGCCAGCAGTGTCAGGGGACAGGGGGTGAATCAGCCCCAGCATTTT. Its protein is CASSVRGQGVNQPQHF.

The V gene is TRBV20-1, the J gene TRBJ1-1, with unresolved D. This CDR3 contains 9 residues. V was trimmed by 6 bases and J by 8 bases, leaving 7 bases between them. Germline V gene data show CDR1 as DFQATT and CDR2 as SNEGSKA (reference sequence). The CDR3 sequence: CSAGREAFF. The CDR3 nucleotides read TGCAGTGCAGGACGCGAAGCTTTCTTT.

The chain links TRBV11-2 to TRBJ2-1; D tentatively fits TRBD1 or TRBD2 (5 bases each). V lost 5 bases, J lost 9 bases, and 14 bases lay in between. The germline CDR1 and CDR2 sequences are SGHAT and FQNNGV. The CDR3 runs 13 residues. Here the CDR3 DNA reads TGTGCCAGCAGCGTCGAGAGGGGTCTTGAGCAGTTCTTC. Its protein product is CASSVERGLEQFF.